The next 10 T cell receptor beta chains were all read from a single sample in a study of T-cell reconstitution after alpha-beta-depleted transplantation in children. Preparation of the TCRbeta library used unique molecular identifiers. TCRdb reprocessed the PCR reads with MiXCR, giving one entry per CDR3 protein. Among around 450,000 distinct CDR3 sequences, roughly a tenth were seen once, and the ten largest hold approximately 2%. The sample consisted of PBMCs, taken before TCRalphabeta/CD19-depleted stem cell transplant. The receptors derive from a child aged 2 to 10 with inherited bone marrow failure, due to receive a stem cell transplant.

The rearrangement links TRBV10-3 to TRBJ2-5; D remains ambiguous. The V gene's germline CDR1 is ENHRY and CDR2 SYGVKD. V was clipped by 0 bases and J by 4 bases, with 15 bases between them. This CDR3 region has 16 residues. Here the CDR3 DNA reads TGTGCCATCAGTGAGTCGAGAGTCAGCGATGGAGAGACCCAGTACTTC. Protein sequence: CAISESRVSDGETQYF.

This clonotype came up many times. CDR3 region: CSARNPSADTQYF. The CDR3, as DNA: TGCAGTGCTAGAAATCCTAGCGCCGATACGCAGTATTTT. The rearrangement links TRBV20-1 to TRBJ2-3, with D possibly TRBD2 on 6 matching bases. CDR1 DFQATT and CDR2 SNEGSKA come from the germline V gene (reference sequence). The CDR3 runs to 13 residues. V was shortened by 2 bases and J by 6 bases, with 12 bases between the two germline ends.

This clonotype has ten or more counts. This rearrangement joins TRBV29-1 to TRBJ1-2; D unresolved. The CDR3 sequence is 10 residues long. Germline V gene data show CDR1 as SQVTM and CDR2 as ANQGSEA. The V gene lost 0 bases and the J gene lost 8 bases, with 4 bases spanning the gap. In nucleotides, the CDR3 is TGCAGCGTTGAAGATGGCGGCTACACCTTC. Encoded protein: CSVEDGGYTF.

This clonotype was recorded at least ten times. This chain links TRBV12-3 or TRBV12-4 with TRBJ2-5; D assignment may be TRBD1 or TRBD2 (5 bases each). Deletions cut 5 bases from V and 8 bases from J, with 15 bases between. CDR3 length: 13 amino acids. The DNA for the CDR3 is TGTGCCAGCAGTCCCCGGGACCAGCAAACCCAGTACTTC. Its translation is CASSPRDQQTQYF.

The table lists this clonotype with many counts. The V gene is TRBV6-1, the J gene TRBJ1-1; D is possibly TRBD1 (5 bases). Germline V gene lookup returns CDR1 MNHNS and CDR2 SASEGT. V was clipped by 6 bases and J by 6 bases, with 17 bases between them. This CDR3 spans 14 amino acids. The CDR3 bases are TGTGCCAGCAGCACTCAGGGTTATCCTGCTGAAGCTTTCTTT. Translated, it gives CASSTQGYPAEAFF.

In its sample, this clonotype was seen many times. This sequence joins TRBV4-2 and TRBJ2-1; the match to TRBD2 covers 11 bases. The germline CDR1 and CDR2 sequences are LGHNA and YNFKEQ. Germline trimming cut 6 bases from V and 1 base from J; bases unmatched to any gene: 11. This CDR3 is 18 amino acids long. In DNA, the CDR3 is TGTGCCAGCAGTCAAAAGGCTAGCGGGAGGTGGTCCTACAATGAGCAGTTCTTC. Protein product: CASSQKASGRWSYNEQFF.

This clonotype has at least ten counts. V is TRBV4-3 and J is TRBJ2-7; TRBD2 matches 9 bases. Looked up from germline, CDR1 is LGHNA and CDR2 is YSLEER. V lost 0 bases, J lost 3 bases, and 6 bases stayed unmatched. The CDR3 totals 16 residues. CDR3 sequence (DNA): TGCGCCAGCAGCCAAGATGGGGCTAGCGGGATCTACGAGCAGTACTTC. It yields the protein CASSQDGASGIYEQYF.

The table lists this clonotype with many counts. The chain joins TRBV29-1 to TRBJ1-6, with no clear D. Germline CDR1 is SQVTM and CDR2 is ANQGSEA. The CDR3 has 15 amino acids. Trimming removed 6 bases at V and 6 bases at J, with 18 bases between. The CDR3 region has the DNA TGCAGCGTCGTAATACAGTTCCGTCGTAATTCACCCCTCCACTTT. Translating gives CSVVIQFRRNSPLHF.

At least ten counts were recorded for this clonotype. The chain couples TRBV29-1 to TRBJ2-2; 9 positions agree with TRBD1. CDR1 SQVTM and CDR2 ANQGSEA come from the germline V gene. V lost 7 bases and J lost 7; bases outside the gene matches: 7. The CDR3 loop spans 13 amino acids. CDR3 region: CSANRGRSGELFF. In DNA form, the CDR3 reads TGCAGCGCCAACAGGGGGCGTAGCGGGGAGCTGTTTTTT.

This clonotype was detected ten times or more. The CDR3 here is CASNSGSGAGETQYF. CDR3 DNA sequence: TGTGCCAGCAACTCGGGCAGCGGGGCCGGTGAGACCCAGTACTTC. The chain combines TRBV7-9 with TRBJ2-5, with 7 nucleotides matching TRBD2. Germline V lookup: CDR1 SEHNR, CDR2 FQNEAQ (reference sequence). The CDR3 totals 15 residues. V lost 7 bases and J lost 5; bases outside the gene matches: 13.